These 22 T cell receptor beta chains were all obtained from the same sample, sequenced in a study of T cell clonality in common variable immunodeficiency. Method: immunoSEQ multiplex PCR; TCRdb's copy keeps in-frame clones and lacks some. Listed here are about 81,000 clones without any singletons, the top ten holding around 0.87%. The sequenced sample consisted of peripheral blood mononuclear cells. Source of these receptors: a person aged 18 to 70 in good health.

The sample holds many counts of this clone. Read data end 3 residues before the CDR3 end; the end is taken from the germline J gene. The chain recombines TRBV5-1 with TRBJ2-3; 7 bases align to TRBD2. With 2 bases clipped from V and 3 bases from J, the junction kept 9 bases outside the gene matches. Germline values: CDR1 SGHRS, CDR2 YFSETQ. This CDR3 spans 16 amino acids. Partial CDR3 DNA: TGCGCCAGCAGCTTAAGATCTAGCGGACTTACAGATACG. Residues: CASSLRSSGLTDT. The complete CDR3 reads CASSLRSSGLTDTQYF.

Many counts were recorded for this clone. The covered CDR3 bases are TGTGCCACCGGACACCGGAGCTCCTACAATGAG. It is translated as CATGHRSSYNE. The whole CDR3 sequence is CATGHRSSYNEQFF. V is TRBV24-1 and J is TRBJ2-1; TRBD1 might be the D (5 bases). The read finishes 3 residues shy of the CDR3 end, and the germline J gene is used to complete it. The V and J ends lost 9 bases and 0 bases respectively, with 11 bases between them. CDR3 length equals 14 residues. The germline CDR1 and CDR2 sequences are KGHDR and SFDVKD.

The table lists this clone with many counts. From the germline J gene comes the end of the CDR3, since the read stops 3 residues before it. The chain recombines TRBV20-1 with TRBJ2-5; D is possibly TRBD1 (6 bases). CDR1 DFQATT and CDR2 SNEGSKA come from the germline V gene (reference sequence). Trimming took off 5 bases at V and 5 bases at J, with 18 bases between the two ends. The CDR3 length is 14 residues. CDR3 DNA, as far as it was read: TGCAGTGCTGACCCTACCGACAGGCGGGAGACC. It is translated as CSADPTDRRET. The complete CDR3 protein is CSADPTDRRETQYF.

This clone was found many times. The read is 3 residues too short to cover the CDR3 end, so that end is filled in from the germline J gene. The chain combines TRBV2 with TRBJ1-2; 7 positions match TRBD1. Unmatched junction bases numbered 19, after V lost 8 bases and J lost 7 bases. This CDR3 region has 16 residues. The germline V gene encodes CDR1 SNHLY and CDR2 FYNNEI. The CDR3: CASLSTAGGAGGGYTF. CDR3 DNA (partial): TGTGCCAGCCTTTCCACCGCAGGGGGAGCTGGGGGTGGC.

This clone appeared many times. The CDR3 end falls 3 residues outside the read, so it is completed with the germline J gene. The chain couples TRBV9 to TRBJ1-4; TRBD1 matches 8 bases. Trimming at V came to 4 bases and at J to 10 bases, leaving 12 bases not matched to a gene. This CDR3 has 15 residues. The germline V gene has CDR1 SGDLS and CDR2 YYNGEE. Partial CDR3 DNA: TGTGCCAGCAGCCCCTACAGGGGGAGCGGACCAAAA. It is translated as CASSPYRGSGPK. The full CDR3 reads CASSPYRGSGPKLFF.

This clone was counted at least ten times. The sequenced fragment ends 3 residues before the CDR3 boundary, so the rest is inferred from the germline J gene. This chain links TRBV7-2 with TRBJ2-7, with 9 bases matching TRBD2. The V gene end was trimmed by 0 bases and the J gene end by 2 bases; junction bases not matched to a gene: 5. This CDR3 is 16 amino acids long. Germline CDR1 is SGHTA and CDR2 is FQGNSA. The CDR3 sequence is CASSLASASGTYEQYF. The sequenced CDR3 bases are TGTGCCAGCAGCTTAGCGTCGGCTAGCGGGACCTACGAG.

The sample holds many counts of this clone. The DNA read from the CDR3 is TGTGCCAGCAGCGTAGGTGTTTCGGGAGGGCCAGGGGAGACC. Protein: CASSVGVSGGPGET. Given in full, the CDR3 is CASSVGVSGGPGETQYF. V and J are TRBV9 and TRBJ2-5; 8 bases match TRBD2. The read ends 3 residues before the CDR3 terminus; that terminus is restored from the germline J gene. The CDR3 runs to 17 residues. V was clipped by 0 bases and J by 5 bases; unmatched bases: 12. Per germline, CDR1 SGDLS and CDR2 YYNGEE.

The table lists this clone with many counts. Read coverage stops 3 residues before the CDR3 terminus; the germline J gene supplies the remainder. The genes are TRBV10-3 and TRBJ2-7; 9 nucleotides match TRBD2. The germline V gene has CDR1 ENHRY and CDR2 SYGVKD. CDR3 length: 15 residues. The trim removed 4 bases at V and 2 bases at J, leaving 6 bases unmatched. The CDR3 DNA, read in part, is TGTGCCATCAGTGCTCAACTAGCGGGCCCCTACGAG. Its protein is CAISAQLAGPYE. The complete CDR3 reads CAISAQLAGPYEQYF.

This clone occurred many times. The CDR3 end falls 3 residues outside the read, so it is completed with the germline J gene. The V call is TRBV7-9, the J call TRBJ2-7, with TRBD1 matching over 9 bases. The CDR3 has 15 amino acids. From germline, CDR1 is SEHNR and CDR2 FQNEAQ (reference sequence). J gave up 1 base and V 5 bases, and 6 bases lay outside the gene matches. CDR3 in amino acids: CASSPWTGESYEQYF. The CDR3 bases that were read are TGTGCCAGCAGCCCATGGACAGGGGAGTCCTACGAG.

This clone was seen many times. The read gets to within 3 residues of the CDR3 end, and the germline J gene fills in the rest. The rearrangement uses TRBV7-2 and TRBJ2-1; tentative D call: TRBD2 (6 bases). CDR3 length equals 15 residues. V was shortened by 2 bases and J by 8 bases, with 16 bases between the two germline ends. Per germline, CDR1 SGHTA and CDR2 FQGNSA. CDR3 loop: CASSLSFARGYEQFF. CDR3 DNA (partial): TGTGCCAGCAGCTTAAGTTTTGCTCGGGGGTATGAG.

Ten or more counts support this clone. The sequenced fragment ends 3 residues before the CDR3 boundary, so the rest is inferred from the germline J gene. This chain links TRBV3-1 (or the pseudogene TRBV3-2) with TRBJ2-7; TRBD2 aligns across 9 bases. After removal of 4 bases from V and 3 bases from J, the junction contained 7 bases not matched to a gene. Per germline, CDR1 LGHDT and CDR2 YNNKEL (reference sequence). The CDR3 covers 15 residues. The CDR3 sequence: CASSPPSGARYEQYF. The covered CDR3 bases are TGTGCCAGCAGCCCCCCTAGCGGGGCCCGCTACGAG.

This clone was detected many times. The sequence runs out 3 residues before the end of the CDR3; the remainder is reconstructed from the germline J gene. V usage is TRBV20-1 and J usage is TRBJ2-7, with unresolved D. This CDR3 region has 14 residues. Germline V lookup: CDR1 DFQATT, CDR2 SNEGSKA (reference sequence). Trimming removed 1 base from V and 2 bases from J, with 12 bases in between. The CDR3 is CSARAPTSTYEQYF. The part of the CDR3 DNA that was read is TGCAGTGCTAGAGCTCCGACAAGTACCTACGAG.

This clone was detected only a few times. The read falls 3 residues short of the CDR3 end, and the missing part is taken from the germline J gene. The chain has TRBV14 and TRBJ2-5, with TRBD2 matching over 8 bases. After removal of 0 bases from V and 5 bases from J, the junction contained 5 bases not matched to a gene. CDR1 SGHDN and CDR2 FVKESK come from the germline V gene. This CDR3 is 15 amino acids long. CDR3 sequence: CASSQDRGGFETQYF. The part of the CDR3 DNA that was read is TGTGCCAGCAGCCAAGATCGGGGGGGGTTCGAGACC.

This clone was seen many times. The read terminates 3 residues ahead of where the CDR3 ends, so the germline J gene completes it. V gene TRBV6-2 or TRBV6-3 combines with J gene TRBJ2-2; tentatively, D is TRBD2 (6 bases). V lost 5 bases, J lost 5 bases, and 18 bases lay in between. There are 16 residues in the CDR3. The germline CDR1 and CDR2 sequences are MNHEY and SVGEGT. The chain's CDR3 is CASSAPGLQKTGELFF. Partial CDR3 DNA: TGTGCCAGCAGTGCCCCGGGACTGCAAAAAACCGGGGAG.

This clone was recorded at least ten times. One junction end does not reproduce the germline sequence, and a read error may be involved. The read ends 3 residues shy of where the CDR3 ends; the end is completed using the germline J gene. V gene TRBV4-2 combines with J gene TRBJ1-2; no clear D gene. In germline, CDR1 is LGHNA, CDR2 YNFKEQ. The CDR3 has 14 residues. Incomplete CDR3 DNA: TGCGCCAGCAGCCAAGTTGTCTTTAACTATGGC. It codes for CASSQVVFNYG. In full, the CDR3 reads CASSQVVFNYGYTF.

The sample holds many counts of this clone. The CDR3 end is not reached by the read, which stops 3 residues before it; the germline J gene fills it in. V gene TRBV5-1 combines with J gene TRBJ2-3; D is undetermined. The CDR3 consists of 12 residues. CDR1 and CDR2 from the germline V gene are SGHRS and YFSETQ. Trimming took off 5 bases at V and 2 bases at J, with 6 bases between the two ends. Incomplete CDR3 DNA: TGCGCCAGCAGTTATTCCACAGATACG. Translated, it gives CASSYSTDT. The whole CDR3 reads CASSYSTDTQYF.

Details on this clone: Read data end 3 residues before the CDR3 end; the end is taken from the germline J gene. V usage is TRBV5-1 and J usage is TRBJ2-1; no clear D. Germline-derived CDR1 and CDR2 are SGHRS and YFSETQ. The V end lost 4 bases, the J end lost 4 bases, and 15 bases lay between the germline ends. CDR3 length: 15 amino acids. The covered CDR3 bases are TGCGCCAGCAGCACCCTGGCCACCGAATACAATGAG. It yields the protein CASSTLATEYNE. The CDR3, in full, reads CASSTLATEYNEQFF.

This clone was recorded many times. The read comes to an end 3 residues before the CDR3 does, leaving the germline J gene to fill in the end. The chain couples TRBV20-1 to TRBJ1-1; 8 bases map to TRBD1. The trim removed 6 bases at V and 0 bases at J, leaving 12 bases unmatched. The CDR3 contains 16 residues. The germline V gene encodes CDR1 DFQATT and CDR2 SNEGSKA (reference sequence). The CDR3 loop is CSARGQGAGMNTEAFF. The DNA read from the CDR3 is TGCAGTGCGAGGGGCCAGGGGGCAGGAATGAACACTGAA.

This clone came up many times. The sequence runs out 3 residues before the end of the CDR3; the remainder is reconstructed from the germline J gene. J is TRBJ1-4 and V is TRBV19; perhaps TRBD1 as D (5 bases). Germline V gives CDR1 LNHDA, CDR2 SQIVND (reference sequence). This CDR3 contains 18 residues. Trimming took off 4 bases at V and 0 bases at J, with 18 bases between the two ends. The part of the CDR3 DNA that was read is TGTGCCAGTAGTAGGCAGGGAGGCGGAGTTGCAACTAATGAAAAA. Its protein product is CASSRQGGGVATNEK. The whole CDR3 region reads CASSRQGGGVATNEKLFF.

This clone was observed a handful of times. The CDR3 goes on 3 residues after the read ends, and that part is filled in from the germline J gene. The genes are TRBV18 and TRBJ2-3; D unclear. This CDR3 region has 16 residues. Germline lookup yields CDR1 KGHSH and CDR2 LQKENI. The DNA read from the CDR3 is TGTGCCAGCTCACCAAGATCAGTTATTAGCAATCAGCCG. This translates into CASSPRSVISNQP. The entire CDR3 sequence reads CASSPRSVISNQPQYF.

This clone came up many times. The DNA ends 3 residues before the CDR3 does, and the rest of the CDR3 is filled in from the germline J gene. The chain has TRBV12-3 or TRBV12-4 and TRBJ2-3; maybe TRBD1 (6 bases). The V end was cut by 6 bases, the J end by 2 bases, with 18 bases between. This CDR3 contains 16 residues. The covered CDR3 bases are TGTGCCAGCAGGCCCGATGACAGGCGGCTCACAGATACG. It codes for CASRPDDRRLTDT. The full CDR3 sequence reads CASRPDDRRLTDTQYF.

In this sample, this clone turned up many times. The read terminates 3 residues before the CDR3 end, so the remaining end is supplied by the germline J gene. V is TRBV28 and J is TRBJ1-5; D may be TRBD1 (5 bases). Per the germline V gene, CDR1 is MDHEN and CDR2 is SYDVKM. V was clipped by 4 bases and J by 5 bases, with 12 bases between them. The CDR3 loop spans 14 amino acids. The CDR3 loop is CASSSEGLDQPQHF. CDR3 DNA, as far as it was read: TGTGCCAGCAGTTCAGAGGGGTTGGATCAGCCC.